Below are 3 T cell receptor beta chains sequenced from a single sample in a study of blood T cell repertoires in COVID-19. Clones were sequenced by immunoSEQ multiplex PCR, and TCRdb holds only the in-frame ones, with some missing. The data show 300,000 to 400,000 clones, around 90% seen once. Sequenced input: peripheral blood. The receptors originated from a woman under 40 with COVID-19, enrolled during active disease.

The chain uses TRBV10-3 and TRBJ2-3, with a weak D call TRBD2 (6 bases). Germline CDR1 reads ENHRY; CDR2 reads SYGVKD. CDR3 length: 14 amino acids. V dropped 2 bases and J dropped 1 base, with 7 bases sitting between them. DNA for the CDR3: TGTGCCATCAGTGAGGCGGGGCGCACAGATACGCAGTATTTT. Protein product: CAISEAGRTDTQYF.

With respect to this clone: Other DNA sequences of this sample code for an identical CDR3. V gene TRBV6-5 combines with J gene TRBJ1-6; tentatively, D is TRBD1 (6 bases). The CDR3 covers 15 residues. Germline loops: CDR1 MNHEY, CDR2 SVGAGI. Trimming removed 2 bases from V and 9 bases from J, with 14 bases in between. The CDR3 DNA sequence: TGTGCCAGCAGTTACCGGGGGGGGGCCGGTTCACCCCTCCACTTT. Amino acid sequence: CASSYRGGAGSPLHF.

The chain has TRBV28 and TRBJ1-2, with D possibly matching TRBD1 (5 bases). Germline CDR1 is MDHEN and CDR2 is SYDVKM. The CDR3 is made up of 12 amino acids. Trimming pared 4 bases from V and 4 bases from J, leaving 7 bases between. In DNA form, the CDR3 reads TGTGCCAGCAGTTATAGGGGCTATGGCTACACCTTC. It is translated as CASSYRGYGYTF.